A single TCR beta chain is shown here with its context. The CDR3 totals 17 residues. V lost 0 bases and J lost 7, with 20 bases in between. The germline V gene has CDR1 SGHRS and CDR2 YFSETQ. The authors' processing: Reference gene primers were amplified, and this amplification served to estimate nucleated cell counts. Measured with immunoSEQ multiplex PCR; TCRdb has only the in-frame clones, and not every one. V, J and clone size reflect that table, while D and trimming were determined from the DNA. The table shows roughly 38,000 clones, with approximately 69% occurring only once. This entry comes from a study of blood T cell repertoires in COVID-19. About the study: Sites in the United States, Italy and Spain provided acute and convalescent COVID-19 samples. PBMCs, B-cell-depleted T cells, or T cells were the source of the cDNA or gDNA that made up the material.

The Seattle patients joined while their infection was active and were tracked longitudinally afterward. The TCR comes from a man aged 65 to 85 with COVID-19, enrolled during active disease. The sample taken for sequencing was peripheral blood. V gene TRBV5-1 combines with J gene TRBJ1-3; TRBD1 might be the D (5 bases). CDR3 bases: TGCGCCAGCAGCTTGGATGGCGGTGGGCAGGCAGGGAACACCATATATTTT. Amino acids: CASSLDGGGQAGNTIYF.